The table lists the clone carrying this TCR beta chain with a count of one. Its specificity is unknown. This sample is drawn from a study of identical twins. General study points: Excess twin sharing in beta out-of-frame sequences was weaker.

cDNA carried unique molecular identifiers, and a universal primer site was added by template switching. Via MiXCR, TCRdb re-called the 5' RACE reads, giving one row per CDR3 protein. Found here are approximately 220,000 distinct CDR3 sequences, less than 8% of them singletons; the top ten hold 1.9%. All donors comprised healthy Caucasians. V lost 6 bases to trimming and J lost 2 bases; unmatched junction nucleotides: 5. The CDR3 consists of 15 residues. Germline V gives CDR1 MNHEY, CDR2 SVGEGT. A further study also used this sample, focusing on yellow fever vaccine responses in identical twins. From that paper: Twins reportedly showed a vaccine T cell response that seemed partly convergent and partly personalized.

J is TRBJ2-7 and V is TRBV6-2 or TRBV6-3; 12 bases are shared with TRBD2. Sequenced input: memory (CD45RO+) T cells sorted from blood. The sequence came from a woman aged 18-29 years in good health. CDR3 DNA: TGTGCCAGCAGACCCGGACTAGCGGGACCCTACGAGCAGTACTTC. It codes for CASRPGLAGPYEQYF.